The 12 T cell receptor beta chains listed next were all sequenced from one sample in a study of shared clonotypes between healthy human individuals. Sequenced by immunoSEQ multiplex PCR; TCRdb stores in-frame clones only, minus some. The data hold around 750,000 clones, with approximately 79% observed a single time. The material sequenced was memory CD4+ T cells sorted from blood. Regarding subset: CD45RA-negative fraction. Receptors were obtained from a woman aged 30 to 39 in good health.

The gene calls are TRBV19 and TRBJ1-1; D gene uncertain. Germline lookup yields CDR1 LNHDA and CDR2 SQIVND (reference sequence). The CDR3 totals 14 residues. Trimming stripped 1 base from V and 0 bases from J, with 6 bases between. The CDR3 bases are TGTGCCAGTAGTATAGTCGTAATGAACACTGAAGCTTTCTTT. It encodes CASSIVVMNTEAFF.

The chain uses TRBV6-1 and TRBJ1-1, with TRBD1 matching over 7 bases. Germline V gene data show CDR1 as MNHNS and CDR2 as SASEGT. The CDR3 contains 13 residues. V trimming: 7 bases; J trimming: 4 bases; junction bases outside the gene matches: 6. The CDR3: CASNKQGSTEAFF. The CDR3, as DNA: TGTGCCAGCAATAAACAGGGGAGCACTGAAGCTTTCTTT.

The V call is TRBV7-9, the J call TRBJ1-1; weak D call: TRBD1 (5 bases). V lost 5 bases and J 7 bases, leaving 14 bases between the germline ends. CDR1 is SEHNR and CDR2 is FQNEAQ in the germline V gene (reference sequence). CDR3 length: 13 amino acids. CDR3 sequence: CASSPDWGVEAFF. The CDR3 DNA sequence: TGTGCCAGCAGCCCAGACTGGGGGGTTGAAGCTTTCTTT.

J is TRBJ1-1 and V is TRBV4-1; no clear D gene. CDR1 and CDR2 from the germline V gene are MGHRA and YSYEKL. The length of the CDR3 is 14 residues. The V and J ends lost 0 bases and 4 bases respectively, with 9 bases between them. The CDR3 nucleotides read TGCGCCAGCAGCCAAGAATGGGCGGGCACTGAAGCTTTCTTT. Translated: CASSQEWAGTEAFF.

V gene TRBV27 combines with J gene TRBJ1-1; the D is unclear. The CDR3 is made up of 15 amino acids. The germline gives CDR1 MNHEY, CDR2 SMNVEV (reference sequence). The V gene lost 5 bases and the J gene lost 0 bases, with 13 bases spanning the gap. CDR3 region: CASSVGGRMNTEAFF. In DNA form, the CDR3 reads TGTGCCAGCAGTGTGGGTGGAAGGATGAACACTGAAGCTTTCTTT.

The V gene is TRBV10-3, the J gene TRBJ1-1, with D unclear. The ends were cut back, 9 bases at V and 1 base at J, with 9 bases in the middle. Germline V CDR1 and CDR2: ENHRY, SYGVKD. This CDR3 has 12 amino acids. The CDR3 region is CAIGLGNTEAFF. CDR3 nucleotides: TGTGCCATAGGGCTGGGGAACACTGAAGCTTTCTTT.

The rearrangement joins TRBV11-2 to TRBJ2-5; D possibly matches TRBD1 or TRBD2 (5 bases each). Trimming cost V 1 base and J 2 bases, with 14 bases left between them. Germline assignment: CDR1 SGHAT and CDR2 FQNNGV. The length of the CDR3 is 16 residues. DNA of the CDR3: TGTGCCAGCAGCTTAGTTGGATCCGGGGCACAAGAGACCCAGTACTTC. Its protein product is CASSLVGSGAQETQYF. The full variable domain, with the rest looked up from reference TRBV11-2 and TRBJ2-5, is EAGVAQSPRYKIIEKRQSVAFWCNPISGHATLYWYQQILGQGPKLLIQFQNNGVVDDSQLPKDRFSAERLKGVDSTLKIQPAKLEDSAVYLCASSLVGSGAQETQYFGPGTRLLVL.

The chain uses TRBV7-8 and TRBJ2-1, with TRBD1 matching 7 bases. V lost 5 bases, J lost 2 bases, and 9 bases stayed unmatched. Germline V gene sequence: CDR1 SGHVS, CDR2 FQNEAQ. The CDR3 extends over 16 amino acids. The chain's CDR3 is CASSGETGMTYNEQFF. The CDR3 DNA follows: TGTGCCAGCAGCGGAGAGACAGGGATGACCTACAATGAGCAGTTCTTC. Drawing the rest from reference TRBV7-8 and TRBJ2-1, the complete variable domain is GAGVSQSPRYKVAKRGQDVALRCDPISGHVSLFWYQQALGQGPEFLTYFQNEAQLDKSGLPSDRFFAERPEGSVSTLKIQRTQQEDSAVYLCASSGETGMTYNEQFFGPGTRLTVL.

This chain links TRBV28 with TRBJ1-5; 8 nucleotides line up with TRBD1. Looked up from germline, CDR1 is MDHEN and CDR2 is SYDVKM. The CDR3 loop spans 15 amino acids. With 6 bases clipped from V and 7 bases from J, the junction kept 11 bases outside the gene matches. The CDR3 region has the DNA TGTGCCAGCAGAATCATGGACAGGGAGGAACAGCCCCAGCATTTT. It translates to CASRIMDREEQPQHF.

The V and J genes are TRBV5-1 and TRBJ2-3, with 11 bases lining up with TRBD2. The CDR3 is 16 amino acids. Germline loops: CDR1 SGHRS, CDR2 YFSETQ. Trimming cost V 4 bases and J 1 base; bases outside gene matches: 5. CDR3 sequence: CASSQPTSGGTDTQYF. CDR3 coding DNA: TGCGCCAGCAGCCAACCGACTAGCGGGGGCACAGATACGCAGTATTTT.

In this sample, this clone turned up a few times. This chain uses TRBV5-1 with TRBJ2-1, with TRBD2 matching over 9 bases. This CDR3 spans 15 amino acids. From germline, CDR1 is SGHRS and CDR2 YFSETQ. Trimming took 4 bases from V and 7 from J; bases not matched to a gene: 9. CDR3 in DNA: TGCGCCAGCAGCGTGAGCGGGAGGTCCAATAATGAGCAGTTCTTC. Encoded protein: CASSVSGRSNNEQFF.

This clone was counted between two and nine times. The rearrangement joins TRBV11-2 to TRBJ1-3; the D gene is possibly TRBD1 (6 bases). This CDR3 region has 15 residues. Per germline, CDR1 SGHAT and CDR2 FQNNGV. The ends were cut back, 2 bases at V and 2 bases at J, with 10 bases in the middle. CDR3: CASSLQTGPGNTIYF. The CDR3 nucleotides are TGTGCCAGCAGCTTACAAACAGGGCCTGGAAACACCATATATTTT. The full variable domain, its missing parts supplied by reference TRBV11-2 and TRBJ1-3, is EAGVAQSPRYKIIEKRQSVAFWCNPISGHATLYWYQQILGQGPKLLIQFQNNGVVDDSQLPKDRFSAERLKGVDSTLKIQPAKLEDSAVYLCASSLQTGPGNTIYFGEGSWLTVV.